Described below is a single TCR beta chain sequence and its context. The antigen remains unidentified. Researchers prepared the TCRbeta library using unique molecular identifiers, the study reports. From the PCR reads, TCRdb called clonotypes with MiXCR, one entry per CDR3 protein. This table has fewer than 700,000 distinct CDR3 sequences, roughly 24% appearing once. These data are taken from a study of T-cell reconstitution after alpha-beta-depleted transplantation in children. Broader study findings: Alpha-beta T cells about two months after transplant reportedly derived from several hundred expanded graft clones.

The germline CDR1 and CDR2 sequences are SGHNT and YENEEA. The CDR3 loop spans 13 amino acids. With 5 bases removed from V and 4 bases from J, the gap between germline ends came to 12 bases. V is TRBV11-3 and J is TRBJ2-7; D remains unclear. Sequences were derived from PBMCs, mostly from graft donor cells, sampled 360 days after TCRalphabeta/CD19-depleted stem cell transplant. The clonotype comes from a boy younger than two who had a stem cell transplant for acute myeloid leukemia, so the T cells may come from the graft donor. CDR3: CASSDPYTYEQYF. CDR3 DNA: TGTGCCAGCAGCGACCCATACACGTACGAGCAGTACTTC.